Below are 25 T cell receptor beta chains sequenced from a single sample in a study of T-cell memory formation after mild COVID-19. TCRdb reanalysed the 5' RACE reads using MiXCR and keeps one entry per CDR3 protein. The sample has 550,000 to 700,000 distinct CDR3 sequences, 15% to 20% seen once. The sequencing input was PBMCs or a T cell subset sorted from them (not recorded which). These receptors were obtained from an adult woman who had mild COVID-19 (a few samples of this study predate the infection). Cell type and time point are not known.

This clonotype was observed once. As the CDR3 is not closed by the conserved phenylalanine or tryptophan, this likely results from a read error. CDR3 sequence: CASSQGQGNNEQFL. The CDR3 DNA is TGTGCCAGCAGCCAGGGACAGGGAAACAATGAGCAGTTCTTA. The chain carries TRBV7-6 and TRBJ2-1, with TRBD1 matching over 9 bases. This CDR3 has 14 residues. Germline lookup yields CDR1 SGHVS and CDR2 FNYEAQ. V lost 5 bases to trimming and J lost 5 bases; unmatched junction nucleotides: 4.

The chain combines TRBV13 with TRBJ2-5; D is uncertain. This CDR3 is 14 amino acids long. From germline, CDR1 is PRHDT and CDR2 FYEKMQ (reference sequence). V lost 0 bases, J lost 7 bases, and 12 bases lay in between. The CDR3 reads CASSLGNALGTQYF. In nucleotides, the CDR3 is TGTGCCAGCAGCTTAGGCAACGCCCTAGGGACCCAGTACTTC.

This chain connects TRBV5-6 to TRBJ2-7; D is perhaps TRBD1 or TRBD2 (6 bases each). CDR3 size: 14 residues. Germline CDR1 reads SGHDT; CDR2 reads YYEEEE. Between the trimmed V and J ends, which lost 1 base and 5 bases, there was a span of 13 bases. The CDR3 DNA reads as TGTGCCAGCAGCTTGTGGGGGGCCCCCAACGAGCAGTACTTC. This sequence encodes CASSLWGAPNEQYF.

The table lists this clonotype with many counts. The V and J genes are TRBV7-9 and TRBJ2-1; unclear D gene. V lost 7 bases to trimming and J lost 16 bases, with 23 bases between them. The CDR3 is made up of 13 amino acids. CDR1 SEHNR and CDR2 FQNEAQ come from the germline V gene (reference sequence). The CDR3: CASTNIAPAVCFF. DNA of the CDR3: TGTGCCAGCACCAATATTGCCCCCGCCGTATGTTTCTTC.

CDR3 sequence: CAISGGKVGRGPISYEQYF. The DNA of the CDR3 is TGTGCCATCAGTGGGGGTAAGGTCGGCAGGGGGCCGATCTCCTACGAGCAGTACTTC. The chain has TRBV10-3 and TRBJ2-7, with 8 bases lining up with TRBD1. CDR3 length: 19 amino acids. The germline V gene encodes CDR1 ENHRY and CDR2 SYGVKD. V lost 4 bases and J lost 0; bases outside the gene matches: 17.

The chain carries TRBV7-9 and TRBJ2-7; 8 bases are a match to TRBD1. Per the germline V gene, CDR1 is SEHNR and CDR2 is FQNEAQ (reference sequence). The CDR3 loop spans 15 amino acids. V lost 5 bases and J lost 0; bases outside the gene matches: 6. The CDR3 here is CASSPGDRSSYEQYF. The CDR3 DNA is TGTGCCAGCAGCCCAGGGGACAGGAGCTCCTACGAGCAGTACTTC.

This clonotype has ten or more counts. This chain uses TRBV27 with TRBJ2-1, with D perhaps matching TRBD2 (6 bases). CDR1 MNHEY and CDR2 SMNVEV come from the germline V gene (reference sequence). This CDR3 contains 16 residues. V lost 2 bases and J 4 bases, leaving 15 bases between the germline ends. The CDR3 sequence: CASSLTPLTSYNEQFF. The CDR3 DNA is TGTGCCAGCAGTTTAACCCCCCTGACTAGTTACAATGAGCAGTTCTTC.

This rearrangement joins TRBV6-2 or TRBV6-3 to TRBJ1-2; 8 bases map to TRBD1. J lost 3 bases, V lost 6 bases, and 9 bases had no gene match. The length of the CDR3 is 15 residues. Germline V lookup: CDR1 MNHEY, CDR2 SVGEGT. The CDR3, as DNA: TGTGCCAGCAGCCCCACCCGGACAGGGCACTATGGCTACACCTTC. Translated: CASSPTRTGHYGYTF.

This clonotype was seen only a few times. The chain joins TRBV29-1 to TRBJ2-4, with D maybe TRBD2 (6 bases). V lost 5 bases and J lost 6, with 17 bases in between. CDR1 and CDR2 from the germline V gene are SQVTM and ANQGSEA. The CDR3 is 14 residues long. CDR3 coding DNA: TGCAGCGTTAAGAGAGGGATTAGCGGAAACATTCAGTACTTC. Protein sequence: CSVKRGISGNIQYF.

This clonotype was recorded a few times. The V and J genes are TRBV20-1 and TRBJ2-3; 11 bases are a match to TRBD2. V lost 7 bases and J lost 7; bases outside the gene matches: 7. This CDR3 spans 13 amino acids. Germline CDR1 and CDR2: DFQATT and SNEGSKA (reference sequence). In DNA form, the CDR3 reads TGCAGTGGTGGTAGCGGGGGGGCAAATACGCAGTATTTT. The encoded protein is CSGGSGGANTQYF.

The DNA of the CDR3 is TGTGCCAGCAGCCCGAGGACAGTCCAAGAGACCCAGTACTTC. Translated: CASSPRTVQETQYF. V and J are TRBV3-1 and TRBJ2-5; the D gene is possibly TRBD1 (6 bases). Germline CDR1 is LGHDT and CDR2 is YNNKEL (reference sequence). CDR3 length equals 14 residues. V was cut by 4 bases and J by 1 base, with 10 bases left in between.

The V and J genes are TRBV7-9 and TRBJ2-3; D might be TRBD1 or TRBD2, each matching 6 bases. Germline V lookup: CDR1 SEHNR, CDR2 FQNEAQ (reference sequence). The CDR3 runs 14 residues. V was clipped by 7 bases and J by 1 base, with 12 bases between them. This CDR3 is CASNEGGGTDTQYF. The CDR3 DNA reads as TGTGCCAGCAACGAGGGGGGCGGCACAGATACGCAGTATTTT.

This clonotype was observed at least ten times. V usage is TRBV18 and J usage is TRBJ1-2; tentatively, D is TRBD1 (5 bases). The CDR3 loop spans 14 amino acids. The V gene lost 3 bases and the J gene lost 0 bases, with 8 bases spanning the gap. CDR1 and CDR2 (germline): KGHSH, LQKENI. CDR3 sequence (DNA): TGTGCCAGCTCACCGGGGGAGCCTAACTATGGCTACACCTTC. This translates into CASSPGEPNYGYTF.

This CDR3 is CASSVEDGRQGYNEQFF. CDR3 bases: TGTGCCAGCAGCGTAGAAGACGGAAGACAGGGCTACAATGAGCAGTTCTTC. This sequence joins TRBV9 and TRBJ2-1, with 7 bases fitting TRBD1. There are 17 residues in the CDR3. Germline V CDR1 and CDR2: SGDLS, YYNGEE. The V and J ends lost 0 bases and 3 bases, in that order; junction bases with no gene match: 9.

V gene TRBV20-1 combines with J gene TRBJ2-7; D possibly matches TRBD1 or TRBD2 (5 bases each). This CDR3 comprises 18 residues. Looked up from germline, CDR1 is DFQATT and CDR2 is SNEGSKA (reference sequence). V lost 0 bases, J lost 0 bases, and 21 bases lay in between. The CDR3 nucleotides are TGCAGTGCTAGAGATGGTTCGGTCGGGACCGAACACTCCTACGAGCAGTACTTC. Amino acids: CSARDGSVGTEHSYEQYF.

V usage is TRBV7-9 and J usage is TRBJ2-2; TRBD2 agrees at 7 bases. The germline V gene encodes CDR1 SEHNR and CDR2 FQNEAQ (reference sequence). The J segment lost 1 base and the V segment lost 3 bases, leaving 2 bases of the junction unmatched. CDR3 length: 15 amino acids. CDR3 in DNA: TGTGCCAGCAGCTTTTCTAGCGGGAACACCGGGGAGCTGTTTTTT. This gives the protein CASSFSSGNTGELFF.

This clonotype was detected only a few times. The chain uses TRBV6-6 and TRBJ1-1; D is unclear. Germline CDR1 and CDR2: MNHNY and SVGAGI (reference sequence). The CDR3 is 13 amino acids. The ends were cut back, 7 bases at V and 2 bases at J, with 11 bases in the middle. CDR3 residues: CASTSPGNTEAFF. The CDR3 DNA reads TGTGCCAGCACCTCCCCGGGAAACACTGAAGCTTTCTTT.

The chain combines TRBV12-3 or TRBV12-4 with TRBJ1-1; TRBD1 aligns across 8 bases. V lost 3 bases, J lost 1 base, and 4 bases stayed unmatched. The CDR3 consists of 15 residues. CDR3 in DNA: TGTGCCAGCAGTTTCCTGGGACAGGCGAACACTGAAGCTTTCTTT. Residues: CASSFLGQANTEAFF.

The genes are TRBV5-4 and TRBJ2-1; D is unresolved. CDR1 is SGHNT, CDR2 YYREEE, per germline (reference sequence). V lost 4 bases, J lost 8 bases, and 13 bases lay in between. The CDR3 loop spans 13 amino acids. The CDR3 DNA reads as TGTGCCAGCAGCGTCCGGTTTAGGGATGAGCAGTTCTTC. This translates into CASSVRFRDEQFF.

This clonotype was counted a few times. This chain uses TRBV20-1 with TRBJ2-3; D is unresolved. Trimming pared 0 bases from V and 2 bases from J, leaving 12 bases between. The germline CDR1 and CDR2 sequences are DFQATT and SNEGSKA (reference sequence). This CDR3 comprises 15 residues. As DNA, the CDR3 is TGCAGTGCTAGAGATGCGCGACGGGCCACAGATACGCAGTATTTT. Its translation is CSARDARRATDTQYF.

On this clonotype itself: A read error may explain this, as a much larger clone is one base away. The V gene is TRBV6-2 or TRBV6-3, the J gene TRBJ2-7; D might be TRBD1 or TRBD2, each matching 5 bases. Germline loops: CDR1 MNHEY, CDR2 SVGEGT. The CDR3 covers 16 residues. CDR3 sequence (DNA): TGTGCCATCAGTTACTCGAACCCTATGGGACGGTACGAGCAGTACTTC. This translates into CAISYSNPMGRYEQYF.

This clonotype was detected only a few times. The rearrangement uses TRBV5-1 and TRBJ2-3; the D is unclear. Germline V gives CDR1 SGHRS, CDR2 YFSETQ. The CDR3 spans 17 residues. Trimming pared 2 bases from V and 3 bases from J, leaving 19 bases between. DNA of the CDR3: TGCGCCAGCAGCTTCATAGCTGGGTCGCAAGGGACAGATACGCAGTATTTT. Translated, it gives CASSFIAGSQGTDTQYF.

The rearrangement links TRBV7-8 to TRBJ1-1; TRBD1 aligns across 9 bases. The CDR3 is 15 residues long. After removal of 0 bases from V and 4 bases from J, the junction contained 3 bases not matched to a gene. Per germline, CDR1 SGHVS and CDR2 FQNEAQ. CDR3 DNA: TGTGCCAGCAGCTTAGCTGGACAGGGGCGCACTGAAGCTTTCTTT. This encodes CASSLAGQGRTEAFF.

The genes are TRBV12-3 or TRBV12-4 and TRBJ2-3; TRBD2 matches 9 bases. J lost 6 bases, V lost 5 bases, and 9 bases had no gene match. This CDR3 contains 15 residues. The CDR3, as DNA: TGTGCCAGCAGTCCGCTGGCGGGGGGGTCGGATACGCAGTATTTT. Amino acids: CASSPLAGGSDTQYF.

The rearrangement joins TRBV7-3 to TRBJ2-2; weak D call: TRBD2 (7 bases). The length of the CDR3 is 15 residues. Germline V lookup: CDR1 SGHTA, CDR2 FQGTGA. Trimming removed 5 bases at V and 4 bases at J, with 14 bases between. CDR3 residues: CASSHTGGATGELFF. Written as DNA, the CDR3 is TGTGCCAGCAGCCACACGGGGGGCGCCACCGGGGAGCTGTTTTTT.